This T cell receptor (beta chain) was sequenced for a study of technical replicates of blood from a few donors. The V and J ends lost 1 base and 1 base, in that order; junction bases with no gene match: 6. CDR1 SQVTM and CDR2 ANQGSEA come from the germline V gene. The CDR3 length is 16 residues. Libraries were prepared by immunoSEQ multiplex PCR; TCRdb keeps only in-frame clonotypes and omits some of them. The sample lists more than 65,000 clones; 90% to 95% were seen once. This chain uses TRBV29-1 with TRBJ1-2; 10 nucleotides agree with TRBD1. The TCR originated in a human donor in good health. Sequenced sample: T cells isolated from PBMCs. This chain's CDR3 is CSVEGDRGRNNYGYTF. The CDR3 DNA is TGCAGCGTTGAAGGAGACAGGGGGCGGAATAACTATGGCTACACCTTC. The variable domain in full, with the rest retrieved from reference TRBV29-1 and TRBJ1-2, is SAVISQKPSRDICQRGTSLTIQCQVDSQVTMMFWYRQQPGQSLTLIATANQGSEATYESGFVIDKFPISRPNLTFSTLTVSNMSPEDSSIYLCSVEGDRGRNNYGYTFGSGTRLTVV.